The 27 T cell receptor beta chains in this list originate from one sample, sequenced in a study of T cells in Graves' hyperthyroidism and ophthalmopathy. Template material for amplifying TCR beta CDR3 regions consisted of RNA transcripts. First-round RT-PCR with HTBI primers amplified the TCR CDR3 region. TCRdb re-analysed the multiplex PCR reads in MiXCR, keeping a single row per CDR3 protein. Of hundreds of thousands of distinct CDR3 sequences in the sample, about 17% are singletons; the top ten hold approximately 16%. The sample comprised blood. The receptor source for this set is a woman aged 45-65 years with Graves' hyperthyroidism that later progressed to Graves' ophthalmopathy.

This clonotype was seen repeatedly, ten times or more. The V call is TRBV11-3, the J call TRBJ2-6, with a weak D call TRBD1 (5 bases). V was trimmed by 2 bases and J by 1 base, leaving 9 bases between them. Germline V gives CDR1 SGHNT, CDR2 YENEEA. The length of the CDR3 is 16 residues. The chain's CDR3 is CASSLRSGSGANVLTF. The CDR3 nucleotides are TGTGCCAGCAGCTTAAGGTCAGGGTCTGGGGCCAACGTCCTGACTTTC. Supplemented by reference TRBV11-3 and TRBJ2-6, the full variable domain reads EAGVVQSPRYKIIEKKQPVAFWCNPISGHNTLYWYLQNLGQGPELLIRYENEEAVDDSQLPKDRFSAERLKGVDSTLKIQPAELGDSAVYLCASSLRSGSGANVLTFGAGSRLTVL.

This clonotype was counted many times. This chain uses TRBV11-2 with TRBJ1-4; 7 positions agree with TRBD1. This CDR3 has 16 residues. The germline CDR1 and CDR2 sequences are SGHAT and FQNNGV. After removal of 6 bases from V and 0 bases from J, the junction contained 7 bases not matched to a gene. The CDR3 DNA sequence: TGTGCCAGCAGGAAGAACAGGGGAGCAACTAATGAAAAACTGTTTTTT. It specifies CASRKNRGATNEKLFF.

The CDR3 protein is CASSLSLAGGPAGELFF. In DNA form, the CDR3 reads TGCGCCAGCAGCTTATCGCTAGCGGGGGGACCGGCCGGGGAGCTGTTTTTT. The V and J genes are TRBV5-1 and TRBJ2-2, with 11 nucleotides matching TRBD2. Germline loops: CDR1 SGHRS, CDR2 YFSETQ. V was pared by 2 bases and J by 6 bases, with 9 bases of the junction left unmatched. The CDR3 totals 17 residues.

The chain is built from TRBV20-1 and TRBJ1-6, with 7 nucleotides matching TRBD1. V trimming: 5 bases; J trimming: 6 bases; junction bases outside the gene matches: 4. The germline CDR1 and CDR2 sequences are DFQATT and SNEGSKA (reference sequence). The CDR3 covers 13 residues. The chain's CDR3 is CSAQGQPNSPLHF. CDR3 DNA sequence: TGCAGTGCTCAGGGACAGCCTAATTCACCCCTCCACTTT.

Only a few counts were recorded for this clonotype. The CDR3 DNA is TGTGCCAGCAGCGCGGGTAGGAGCTATGGCTACACCTTC. Its protein is CASSAGRSYGYTF. The V call is TRBV9, the J call TRBJ1-2; no definite D call. Trimming stripped 3 bases from V and 4 bases from J, with 10 bases between. There are 13 residues in the CDR3. The germline CDR1 and CDR2 sequences are SGDLS and YYNGEE.

The table lists this clonotype with a few counts. The chain joins TRBV7-8 to TRBJ2-5; 7 nucleotides line up with TRBD2. J lost 5 bases, V lost 1 base, and 10 bases had no gene match. Germline assignment: CDR1 SGHVS and CDR2 FQNEAQ. The CDR3 is 16 amino acids. The CDR3 DNA sequence: TGTGCCAGCAGCTTAGAAGTAGCGGGCGACCGGGAGACCCAGTACTTC. Translated: CASSLEVAGDRETQYF.

This clonotype occurred once. The chain is built from TRBV29-1 and TRBJ2-7, with 7 bases aligning to TRBD1. The length of the CDR3 is 12 residues. The germline gives CDR1 SQVTM, CDR2 ANQGSEA. V lost 5 bases and J lost 4; bases outside the gene matches: 5. CDR3 sequence (DNA): TGCAGCGTTTTGACAGGGATGTACGAGCAGTACTTC. Translation gives CSVLTGMYEQYF.

This clonotype was observed at least ten times. The chain uses TRBV11-2 and TRBJ2-5, with D perhaps matching TRBD1 or TRBD2 (5 bases each). Trimming stripped 5 bases from V and 7 bases from J, with 23 bases between. Germline CDR1 reads SGHAT; CDR2 reads FQNNGV. The CDR3 totals 16 residues. CDR3 in amino acids: CASSPLLAGSGGTQYF. The CDR3 region has the DNA TGTGCCAGCAGCCCTCTCCTTGCGGGCTCTGGGGGGACCCAGTACTTC.

This clonotype was counted only a few times. The chain employs TRBV6-1 and TRBJ2-1, with TRBD1 matching over 7 bases. J lost 10 bases, V lost 5 bases, and 5 bases had no gene match. The CDR3 is 12 amino acids. In germline, CDR1 is MNHNS, CDR2 SASEGT. The DNA for the CDR3 is TGTGCCAGCAGTCAAGGGGGACAGGAGCAGTTCTTC. Amino acids: CASSQGGQEQFF.

This clonotype came up many times. The chain has TRBV12-5 and TRBJ1-5, with 7 bases matching TRBD1. The V segment lost 7 bases and the J segment 2 bases; nucleotides outside the gene matches: 8. Germline assignment: CDR1 LGHNT and CDR2 FRNRAP. The CDR3 runs to 15 residues. DNA for the CDR3: TGTGCTAGTGCTGTGACAGGGACTGGCAATCAGCCCCAGCATTTT. Protein sequence: CASAVTGTGNQPQHF.

This clonotype was counted a few times. The rearrangement links TRBV6-1 to TRBJ1-1; D remains ambiguous. From germline, CDR1 is MNHNS and CDR2 SASEGT. The CDR3 covers 12 residues. Trimming cost V 3 bases and J 12 bases, with 14 bases left between them. The CDR3 protein is CASSELRARSFF. CDR3 coding DNA: TGTGCCAGCAGTGAGTTGAGGGCGCGGTCTTTCTTT.

The chain uses TRBV6-1 and TRBJ2-5, with D unclear. V shed 3 bases and J shed 5 bases, with 13 bases lying between them. Looked up from germline, CDR1 is MNHNS and CDR2 is SASEGT. This CDR3 comprises 14 residues. The CDR3 nucleotides are TGTGCCAGCAGTGAGGCAGCCCCGGAGGAGACCCAGTACTTC. Translating gives CASSEAAPEETQYF.

CDR3 loop: CASSVGAGEQYF. The CDR3 nucleotides are TGTGCCAGCAGTGTGGGGGCGGGCGAGCAGTACTTC. The rearrangement links TRBV2 to TRBJ2-7; TRBD1 is a possible D gene (6 bases). CDR1 is SNHLY and CDR2 is FYNNEI in the germline V gene. There are 12 residues in the CDR3. V gave up 4 bases and J gave up 6 bases, with 10 bases separating them.

This chain joins TRBV2 and TRBJ2-5, with D maybe TRBD1 (6 bases). The germline V gene encodes CDR1 SNHLY and CDR2 FYNNEI. Trimming took off 6 bases at V and 3 bases at J, with 14 bases between the two ends. The CDR3 has 14 residues. CDR3 DNA sequence: TGTGCCAGCAGGGAGGCGGACAGAAAAGAGACCCAGTACTTC. Translating gives CASREADRKETQYF.

This clonotype was counted a few times. In DNA, the CDR3 is TGTGCCAGCAGTTACATCGCGGGCAGGAAGAGCTCCTACGAGCAGTACTTC. It translates to CASSYIAGRKSSYEQYF. The chain has TRBV6-9 and TRBJ2-7, with a possible D match to TRBD2 (5 bases). CDR1 and CDR2 (germline): MNHGY, SVAAGI. The CDR3 length is 17 residues. The ends were cut back, 3 bases at V and 0 bases at J, with 18 bases in the middle.

This clonotype was observed at least ten times. The junction and the germline gene differ at one end; a read error may be behind it. The chain recombines TRBV5-1 with TRBJ2-7; TRBD1 matches 9 bases. The CDR3 runs 13 residues. Germline CDR1 and CDR2: SGHRS and YFSETQ. CDR3 in amino acids: CASSLGQGNEQYF. The DNA for the CDR3 is TGTGCCAGCAGCTTGGGACAGGGAAACGAGCAGTACTTC. Based on the CDR3 plus reference TRBV5-1 and TRBJ2-7, the full variable domain is KAGVTQTPRYLIKTRGQQVTLSCSPISGHRSVSWYQQTPGQGLQFLFEYFSETQRNKGNFPGRFSGRQFSNSRSEMNVSTLELGDSALYLCASSLGQGNEQYFGPGTRLTVT.

This clonotype was detected ten times or more. V usage is TRBV28 and J usage is TRBJ1-6; possible D gene TRBD1, 5 bases. V was cut by 3 bases and J by 4 bases, with 7 bases left in between. From germline, CDR1 is MDHEN and CDR2 SYDVKM. This CDR3 has 14 amino acids. In DNA form, the CDR3 reads TGTGCCAGCAGTTTTGAGGGGTATAATTCACCCCTCCACTTT. It yields the protein CASSFEGYNSPLHF.

This clonotype was counted a few times. The chain couples TRBV10-3 to TRBJ2-3, with 8 positions matching TRBD2. CDR3 length: 15 amino acids. V gave up 4 bases and J gave up 2 bases; unmatched junction bases: 5. Germline CDR1 and CDR2: ENHRY and SYGVKD. The CDR3, as DNA: TGTGCCATCAGTGCAACGGGGGGGTCCACAGATACGCAGTATTTT. Protein: CAISATGGSTDTQYF.

This clonotype occurred a few times. A junction boundary mismatches the germline segment, possibly from a read error. The chain employs TRBV2 and TRBJ2-3, with 8 bases fitting TRBD2. This CDR3 contains 15 residues. Germline V gene lookup returns CDR1 SNHLY and CDR2 FYNNEI. The CDR3 nucleotides are TGCGCCAGCAGCCAGGGCCTTAGCGGGGCAGATACGCAGTATTTT. Its translation: CASSQGLSGADTQYF.

This clonotype was counted ten times or more. The chain joins TRBV12-3 or TRBV12-4 to TRBJ2-7; the match to TRBD2 covers 11 bases. The V and J ends lost 6 bases and 4 bases, in that order; junction bases with no gene match: 11. This CDR3 comprises 16 residues. CDR3 region: CASSQPPSGGLYEQYF. CDR3 DNA: TGTGCCAGCAGCCAACCCCCTAGCGGGGGGTTATACGAGCAGTACTTC.

This clonotype was seen a single time. This chain uses TRBV4-1 with TRBJ2-5; 9 bases fit TRBD2. Germline V CDR1 and CDR2: MGHRA, YSYEKL. The V and J ends lost 1 base and 0 bases, in that order; junction bases with no gene match: 3. The CDR3 is 16 residues long. The CDR3 protein is CASSQVLAGYQETQYF. CDR3 nucleotides: TGCGCCAGCAGCCAAGTTCTAGCGGGGTACCAAGAGACCCAGTACTTC.

This clonotype was recorded once. This may be a read error: a much more frequent sequence differs by one nucleotide. This CDR3 reads CASSARDRIYEQYF. The CDR3, as DNA: TGTGCCAGCAGCGCCCGGGACAGGATCTACGAGCAGTACTTC. The chain uses TRBV7-9 and TRBJ2-7; the match to TRBD1 covers 8 bases. CDR3 length: 14 residues. Per germline, CDR1 SEHNR and CDR2 FQNEAQ (reference sequence). Germline trimming cut 5 bases from V and 3 bases from J; bases unmatched to any gene: 6. Full variable domain (outside the CDR3, taken from reference TRBV7-9 and TRBJ2-7): DTGVSQNPRHKITKRGQNVTFRCDPISEHNRLYWYRQTLGQGPEFLTYFQNEAQLEKSRLLSDRFSAERPKGSFSTLEIQRTEQGDSAMYLCASSARDRIYEQYFGPGTRLTVT.

This clonotype showed up many times. The J gene is TRBJ1-3, the V gene TRBV30, with no clear D. Germline V lookup: CDR1 GTSNPN, CDR2 SVGIG (reference sequence). The CDR3 totals 14 residues. With 2 bases removed from V and 0 bases from J, the gap between germline ends came to 8 bases. The CDR3 loop reads CAWSTIFSGNTIYF. The CDR3 DNA follows: TGTGCCTGGAGTACAATCTTCTCTGGAAACACCATATATTTT.

This clonotype was seen at least ten times. This chain uses TRBV12-3 or TRBV12-4 with TRBJ2-6, with unresolved D. Trimming pared 1 base from V and 4 bases from J, leaving 8 bases between. The CDR3 has 15 residues. The CDR3 sequence is CASSLVASGANVLTF. The CDR3 region has the DNA TGTGCCAGCAGTTTAGTCGCGTCAGGGGCCAACGTCCTGACTTTC.

This clonotype has a single count. A clone one base away is much larger, so this may be a read error. The chain carries TRBV5-1 and TRBJ2-1; 10 bases align to TRBD2. CDR1 SGHRS and CDR2 YFSETQ come from the germline V gene. J was trimmed by 6 bases and V by 0 bases; bases with no gene match: 9. The CDR3 consists of 17 residues. The CDR3 region has the DNA TGCGCCAGCAGCTTGGTATCAGCGGGGGGGCCCTGCAATGAGCAGTTCTTC. Residues: CASSLVSAGGPCNEQFF.

V is TRBV6-1 and J is TRBJ1-1; no definite D call. Germline loops: CDR1 MNHNS, CDR2 SASEGT. The CDR3 is 16 residues long. The germline V and J ends were trimmed by 7 bases and 1 base, with 19 bases remaining between them. CDR3 sequence (DNA): TGTGCCAGCATCGGTAGGCAGGACGTGGGGAACACTGAAGCTTTCTTT. Translated, it gives CASIGRQDVGNTEAFF.

The chain employs TRBV14 and TRBJ2-3; unclear D gene. CDR1 is SGHDN, CDR2 FVKESK, per germline. The CDR3 is 13 residues long. Deletions cut 7 bases from V and 1 base from J, with 9 bases between. Here the CDR3 reads CASKRIGTDTQYF. The DNA of the CDR3 is TGTGCCAGCAAAAGGATTGGCACAGATACGCAGTATTTT.